This TCR beta chain originates from a study of cytomegalovirus exposure and HLA in healthy donors. Germline V CDR1 and CDR2: LNHDA, SQIVND (reference sequence). This CDR3 spans 16 amino acids. Trimming left V 4 bases short and J 3 bases short, with 16 bases between. The PCR contained 60 Vbeta and 13 Jbeta primers. Repertoires were generated with immunoSEQ multiplex PCR, while TCRdb's copy carries only in-frame clones and drops some. This table has tens of thousands of clones, around three quarters appearing once. The chain carries TRBV19 and TRBJ1-5; TRBD1 is a possible D gene (6 bases). The receptor was derived from a man aged 55 to 70 in good health and CMV-seronegative. Sequencing was performed on PBMCs. The DNA for the CDR3 is TGTGCCAGTAGTAGCCGGGCAGGGGCCTACAATCAGCCCCAGCATTTT. It translates to CASSSRAGAYNQPQHF. Full variable domain (missing parts from reference TRBV19 and TRBJ1-5): DGGITQSPKYLFRKEGQNVTLSCEQNLNHDAMYWYRQDPGQGLRLIYYSQIVNDFQKGDIAEGYSVSREKKESFPLTVTSAQKNPTAFYLCASSSRAGAYNQPQHFGDGTRLSIL.